A single sample is the source of the 3 T cell receptor beta chains below, sequenced in a study of tumor-infiltrating lymphocytes in localized non-small cell lung cancer. Assay used: immunoSEQ multiplex PCR; TCRdb lists only in-frame clones, some missing. The sample records 21,000 or so clones, about two thirds being singletons. Sequenced material: lung tumor tissue. These receptors originate from a human donor with non-small cell lung cancer.

This rearrangement joins TRBV4-1 to TRBJ1-2; 11 bases agree with TRBD1. J lost 4 bases, V lost 4 bases, and 5 bases had no gene match. CDR1 and CDR2 (germline): MGHRA, YSYEKL. The CDR3 has 15 amino acids. In DNA form, the CDR3 reads TGCGCCAGCAGCCTCCCCGGGACAGGGGGCTATGGCTACACCTTC. Its protein product is CASSLPGTGGYGYTF.

The genes are TRBV30 and TRBJ2-1; 8 bases are a match to TRBD2. Trimming removed 0 bases from V and 2 bases from J; junction bases left unmatched: 3. Germline CDR1 is GTSNPN and CDR2 is SVGIG (reference sequence). This CDR3 is 15 amino acids long. In DNA form, the CDR3 reads TGTGCCTGGAGTGTGCCGCGGGGGGCCTACAATGAGCAGTTCTTC. This codes for CAWSVPRGAYNEQFF.

The J gene is TRBJ1-5, the V gene TRBV5-1; 9 nucleotides agree with TRBD1. The CDR3 is 18 residues long. Germline CDR1 is SGHRS and CDR2 is YFSETQ. Trimming cost V 0 bases and J 1 base; bases outside gene matches: 8. The CDR3 DNA reads TGCGCCAGCAGCTTGGTGGACAGGGGCGGAGGCAGCAATCAGCCCCAGCATTTT. Its protein product is CASSLVDRGGGSNQPQHF. The variable domain in full, with the rest retrieved from reference TRBV5-1 and TRBJ1-5, is KAGVTQTPRYLIKTRGQQVTLSCSPISGHRSVSWYQQTPGQGLQFLFEYFSETQRNKGNFPGRFSGRQFSNSRSEMNVSTLELGDSALYLCASSLVDRGGGSNQPQHFGDGTRLSIL.